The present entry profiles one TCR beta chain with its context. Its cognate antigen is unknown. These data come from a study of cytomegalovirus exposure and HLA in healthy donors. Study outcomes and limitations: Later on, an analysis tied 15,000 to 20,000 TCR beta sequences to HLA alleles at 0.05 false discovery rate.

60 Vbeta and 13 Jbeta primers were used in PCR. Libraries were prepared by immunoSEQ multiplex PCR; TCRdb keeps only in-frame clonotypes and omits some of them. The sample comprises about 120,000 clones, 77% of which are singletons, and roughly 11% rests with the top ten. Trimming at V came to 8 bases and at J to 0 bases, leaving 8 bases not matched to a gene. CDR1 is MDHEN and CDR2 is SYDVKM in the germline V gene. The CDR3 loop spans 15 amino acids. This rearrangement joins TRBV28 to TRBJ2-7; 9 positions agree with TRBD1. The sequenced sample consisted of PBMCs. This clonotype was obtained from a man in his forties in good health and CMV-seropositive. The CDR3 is CASLFRTGVSYEQYF. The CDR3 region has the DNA TGTGCCAGCCTGTTCAGGACAGGGGTCTCCTACGAGCAGTACTTC.